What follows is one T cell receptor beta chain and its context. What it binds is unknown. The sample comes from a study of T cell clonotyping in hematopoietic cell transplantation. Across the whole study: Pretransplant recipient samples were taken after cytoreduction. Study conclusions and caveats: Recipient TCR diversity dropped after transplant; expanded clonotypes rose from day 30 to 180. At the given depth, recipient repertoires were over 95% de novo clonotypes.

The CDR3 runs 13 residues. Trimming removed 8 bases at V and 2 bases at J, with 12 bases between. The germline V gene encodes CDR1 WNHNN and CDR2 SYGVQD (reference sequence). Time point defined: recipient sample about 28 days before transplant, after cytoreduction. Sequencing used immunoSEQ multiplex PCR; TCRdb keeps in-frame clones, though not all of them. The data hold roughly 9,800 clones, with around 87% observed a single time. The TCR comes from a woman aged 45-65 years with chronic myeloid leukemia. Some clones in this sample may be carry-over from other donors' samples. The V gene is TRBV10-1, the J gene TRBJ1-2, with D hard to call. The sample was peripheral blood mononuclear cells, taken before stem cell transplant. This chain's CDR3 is CASSALSNYGYTF. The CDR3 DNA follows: TGCGCCAGCTCTGCCCTATCGAACTATGGCTACACCTTC.